This TCR beta chain stems from a study of early T cells in non-severe SARS-CoV-2 infection. Study background: It was bulk RNA from unsorted whole blood that was sequenced, and the chains were unpaired.

Individual cDNA molecules were tagged with unique molecular identifiers, the study reported. TCRdb reprocessed the 5' RACE reads with MiXCR, giving one entry per CDR3 protein. Among 76,000 or so distinct CDR3 sequences listed, about 11% were seen once. Worth noting for this clonotype: What it binds is unknown.

Study-level points and caveats: The matching step, a VDJdb search, favored anti-spike CD8 responses and missed private and CD4 specificities.

V was shortened by 3 bases and J by 0 bases, with 15 bases between the two germline ends. The CDR3 is 18 residues long. CDR1 is LNHDA, CDR2 SQIVND, per germline (reference sequence). The sequence derives from an adult who was a healthcare worker with PCR-confirmed SARS-CoV-2 infection or an uninfected control (not recorded which). This sequence joins TRBV19 and TRBJ2-6; no clear D gene. Sample: whole blood. Here the CDR3 reads CASSILGRTNSGANVLTF. In DNA, the CDR3 is TGTGCCAGTAGTATTTTAGGGCGAACCAACTCTGGGGCCAACGTCCTGACTTTC.